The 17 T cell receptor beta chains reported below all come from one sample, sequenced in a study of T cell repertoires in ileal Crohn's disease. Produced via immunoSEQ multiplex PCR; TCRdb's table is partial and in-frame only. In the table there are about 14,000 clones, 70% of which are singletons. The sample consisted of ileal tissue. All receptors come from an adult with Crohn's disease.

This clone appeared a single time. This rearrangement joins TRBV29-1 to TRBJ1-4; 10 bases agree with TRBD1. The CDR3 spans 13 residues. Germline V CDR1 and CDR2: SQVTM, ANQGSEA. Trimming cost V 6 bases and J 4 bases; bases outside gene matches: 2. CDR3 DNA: TGCAGCGTCGGACAGGGGGGTAATGAAAAACTGTTTTTT. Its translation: CSVGQGGNEKLFF.

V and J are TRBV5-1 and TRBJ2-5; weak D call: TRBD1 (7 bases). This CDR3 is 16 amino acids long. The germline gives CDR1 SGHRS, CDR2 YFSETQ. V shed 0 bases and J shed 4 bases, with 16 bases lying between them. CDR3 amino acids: CASSLARSGGTETQYF. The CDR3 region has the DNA TGCGCCAGCAGCTTGGCTCGGTCAGGGGGGACAGAGACCCAGTACTTC.

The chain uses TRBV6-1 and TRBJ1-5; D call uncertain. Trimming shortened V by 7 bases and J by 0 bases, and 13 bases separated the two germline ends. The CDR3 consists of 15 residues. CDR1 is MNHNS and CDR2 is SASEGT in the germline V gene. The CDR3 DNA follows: TGTGCCAGCACTATGGACGGGATTAGCAATCAGCCCCAGCATTTT. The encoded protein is CASTMDGISNQPQHF.

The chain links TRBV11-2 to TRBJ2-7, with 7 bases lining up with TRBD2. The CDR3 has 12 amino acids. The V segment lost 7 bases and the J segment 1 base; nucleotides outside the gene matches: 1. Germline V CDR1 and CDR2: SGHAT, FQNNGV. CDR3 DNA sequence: TGTGCCAGCACCGGGAGGTCCTACGAGCAGTACTTC. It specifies CASTGRSYEQYF.

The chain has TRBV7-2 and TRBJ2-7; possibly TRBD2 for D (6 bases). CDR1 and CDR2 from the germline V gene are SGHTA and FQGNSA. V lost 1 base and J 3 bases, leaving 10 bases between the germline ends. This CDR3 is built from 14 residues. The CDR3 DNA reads TGTGCCAGCAGCTTAGGACTAGGATTCTACGAGCAGTACTTC. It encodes CASSLGLGFYEQYF.

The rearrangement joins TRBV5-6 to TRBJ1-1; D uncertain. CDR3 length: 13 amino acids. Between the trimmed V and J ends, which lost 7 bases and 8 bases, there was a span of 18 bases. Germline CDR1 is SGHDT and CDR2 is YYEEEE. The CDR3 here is CASALALGAEAFF. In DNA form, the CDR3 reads TGTGCCAGCGCCCTTGCTCTGGGAGCCGAAGCTTTCTTT.

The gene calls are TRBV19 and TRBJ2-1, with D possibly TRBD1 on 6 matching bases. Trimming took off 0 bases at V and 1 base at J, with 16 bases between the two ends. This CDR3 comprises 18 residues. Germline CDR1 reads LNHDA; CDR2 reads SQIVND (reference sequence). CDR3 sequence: CASSIDRPGVGSYNEQFF. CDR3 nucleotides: TGTGCCAGTAGTATAGATCGGCCAGGGGTGGGGTCCTACAATGAGCAGTTCTTC.

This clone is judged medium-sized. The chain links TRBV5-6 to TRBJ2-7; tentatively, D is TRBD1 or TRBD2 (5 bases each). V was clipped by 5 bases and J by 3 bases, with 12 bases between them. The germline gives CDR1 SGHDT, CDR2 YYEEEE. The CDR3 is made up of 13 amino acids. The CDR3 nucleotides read TGTGCCAGCAGGATCCGGGGCCACTACGAGCAGTACTTC. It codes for CASRIRGHYEQYF.

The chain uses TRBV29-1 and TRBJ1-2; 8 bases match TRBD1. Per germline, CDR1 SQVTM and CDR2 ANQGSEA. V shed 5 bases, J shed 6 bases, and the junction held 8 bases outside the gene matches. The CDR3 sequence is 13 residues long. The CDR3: CSVPAPRGHGYTF. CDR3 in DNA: TGCAGCGTTCCGGCCCCCAGGGGGCATGGCTACACCTTC.

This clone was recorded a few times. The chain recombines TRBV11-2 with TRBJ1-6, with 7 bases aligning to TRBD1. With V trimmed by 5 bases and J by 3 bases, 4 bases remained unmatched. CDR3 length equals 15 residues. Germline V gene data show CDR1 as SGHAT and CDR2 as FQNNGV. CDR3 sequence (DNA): TGTGCCAGCAGCACGGGACAGCACTATAATTCACCCCTCCACTTT. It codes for CASSTGQHYNSPLHF.

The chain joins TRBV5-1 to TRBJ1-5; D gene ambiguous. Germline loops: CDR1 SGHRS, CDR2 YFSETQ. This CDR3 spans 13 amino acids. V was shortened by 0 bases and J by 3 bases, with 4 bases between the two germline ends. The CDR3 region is CASSLDVNQPQHF. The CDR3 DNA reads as TGCGCCAGCAGCTTGGATGTCAATCAGCCCCAGCATTTT.

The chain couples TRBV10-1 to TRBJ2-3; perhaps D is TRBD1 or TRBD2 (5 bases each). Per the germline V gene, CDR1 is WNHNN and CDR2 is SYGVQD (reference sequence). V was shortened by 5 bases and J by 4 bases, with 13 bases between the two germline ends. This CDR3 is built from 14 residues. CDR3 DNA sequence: TGCGCCAGCAGTTCAGGGAGCGAGGCAGATACGCAGTATTTT. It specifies CASSSGSEADTQYF.

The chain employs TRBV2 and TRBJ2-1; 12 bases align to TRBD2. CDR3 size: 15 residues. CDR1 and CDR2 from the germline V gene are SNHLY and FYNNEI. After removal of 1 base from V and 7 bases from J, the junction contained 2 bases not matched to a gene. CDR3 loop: CASSEVLAGGNEQFF. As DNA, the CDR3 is TGTGCCAGCAGTGAAGTCCTAGCGGGGGGGAATGAGCAGTTCTTC.

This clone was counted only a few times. CDR3 coding DNA: TGTGCCAGCAGTGGGGGACTCCAGCCCAATGAGCAGTTCTTC. Amino acid sequence: CASSGGLQPNEQFF. This chain joins TRBV2 and TRBJ2-1; D may be TRBD2 (6 bases). CDR3 length: 14 residues. Germline V gives CDR1 SNHLY, CDR2 FYNNEI. V lost 4 bases, J lost 6 bases, and 13 bases lay in between.

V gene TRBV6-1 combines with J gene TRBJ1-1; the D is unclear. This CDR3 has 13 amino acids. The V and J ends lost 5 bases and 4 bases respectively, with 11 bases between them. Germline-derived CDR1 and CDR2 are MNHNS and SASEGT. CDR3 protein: CASSTEEGTEAFF. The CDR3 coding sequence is TGTGCCAGCAGTACAGAGGAGGGCACTGAAGCTTTCTTT.

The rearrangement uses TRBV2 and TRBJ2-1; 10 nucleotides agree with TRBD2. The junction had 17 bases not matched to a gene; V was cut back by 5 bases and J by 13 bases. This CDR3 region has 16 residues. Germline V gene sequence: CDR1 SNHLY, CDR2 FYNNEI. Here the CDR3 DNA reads TGTGCCAGCAGTTCAAACCACCCGACTAGCGGGCCCAGTCAGTTCTTC. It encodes CASSSNHPTSGPSQFF. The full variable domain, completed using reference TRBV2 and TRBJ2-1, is EPEVTQTPSHQVTQMGQEVILRCVPISNHLYFYWYRQILGQKVEFLVSFYNNEISEKSEIFDDQFSVERPDGSNFTLKIRSTKLEDSAMYFCASSSNHPTSGPSQFFGPGTRLTVL.

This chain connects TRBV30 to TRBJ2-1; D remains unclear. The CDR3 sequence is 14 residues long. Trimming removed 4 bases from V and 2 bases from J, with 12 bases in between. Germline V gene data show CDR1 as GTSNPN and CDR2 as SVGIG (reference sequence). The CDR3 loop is CAWKGQIAYNEQFF. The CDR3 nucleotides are TGTGCCTGGAAAGGGCAGATCGCCTACAATGAGCAGTTCTTC.